This T cell receptor beta chain was captured in a study of vaccination effects on CD4 cells after COVID-19 (dated by TCRdb to about 2022). Turning to the overall study: Across the study, the median time from the second dose to post-vaccine sampling was 72 days (range 14 to 241). A total of nine to ten COVID-19 convalescent patients and a handful of SARS-CoV-2-naive healthy vaccine recipients were included in the full study. Cultures from other donors in the study were sequenced with the Oncomine TCR Beta short-read assay on an Illumina iSeq 100. The study compared SARS-CoV-2 spike-specific CD4+ TCR repertoires before and after mRNA vaccination in COVID-19 convalescent patients and infection-naive vaccine recipients. Points the paper makes about the study in general: Among healthy vaccine recipients, nearly all vaccine-induced clones were SARS-CoV-2 mono-reactive, and just 1 of 255 was cross-reactive with common cold coronaviruses. Marked clonal contraction was observed in both infection-induced and vaccine-induced clones at late post-vaccination timepoints, consistent with waning T cell responses. The study was limited by a small number of convalescent patients and lacked early post-infection timepoints.

Its CDR3 holds 15 amino acids, cysteine through phenylalanine. Only the CDR3 DNA is retained, 45 bases long and in frame from the first base. The germline V and J ends show losses of 2 bases and 1 base respectively, and no gene match explains 1 base of the junction. Taken from the germline V gene, the CDR1 and CDR2 loops are SGDLS and YYNGEE. In the ViraFEST assay, PBMC were stimulated with viral peptide pools, and TCR sequencing was then used to find antigen-specific CD4+ T cell clonotypes based on their expansion. After 10 days of culture, CD4+ T cells were isolated with the EasySep CD4+ T cell isolation kit. Each participant got two doses of an mRNA SARS-CoV-2 vaccine, either BNT162b2 or mRNA-1273. Negative nucleocapsid antibody results before and after vaccination confirmed that the healthy vaccine recipients had no prior SARS-CoV-2 infection. Approximately 2 million PBMC per well were cultured in IMDM with about 5.1% human AB serum, around 9.1 IU/ml IL-2 and gentamicin, plus 10 ug/ml peptides. Half of the culture medium was replaced with fresh IL-2-containing medium on days 3 and 7. Each peptide stimulation condition was cultured in triplicate wells unless otherwise noted. PBMC were separated from whole blood using Ficoll-Paque Plus gradient centrifugation and were then either cryopreserved at -140C or used fresh. The spike proteins of SARS-CoV-2 and of the common cold coronaviruses HCoV-NL63, HCoV-OC43 and HCoV-229E were spanned by overlapping peptide pools. The QIAamp micro DNA kit was used to extract genomic DNA from the cultured CD4+ T cells.

The sample holds a few counts of this clone. Its binding antigen is unknown. No clone much larger than this one lies a single base away; base qualities are absent. The protocol used for the library was the immunoSEQ multiplex PCR assay. DNA from the cultured and isolated CD4+ T cells underwent TCR beta CDR3 sequencing. Regarding the original processing steps: Non-productive TCR sequences were discarded, and reads were trimmed to the CDR3 region, with only CDR3s of 7 or more amino acids retained. The MANAFEST web app was used to identify antigen-specific clonotypes by comparing expansion in peptide wells with expansion in reference cultures. To count as positive, a clone had to show expansion at FDR<0.05 compared with the reference and with all other wells, an odds ratio above 5, and a frequency above 0.1% in two replicate wells. Cross-reactive clonotypes were defined as significantly expanded in SARS-CoV-2 spike wells and in at least one common cold coronavirus spike condition. CDR3 similarity was assessed by Levenshtein distance with the stringdist R package, and unrooted trees were built with ape in R 3.6.1. TCRdb took over this immuneACCESS table, retaining in-frame rearrangements with V and J assigned. Such tables are incomplete; in checked studies, under half of the missing clones stem from an unresolved V gene, and the remainder is unexplained. D and trimming come from the DNA, and the V and J calls and clone size come from that table. Here the sample has tens of thousands of clones; less than 85% occur a single time. Over 7.5% of the sample rests with the top ten.

The sequencing here drew on CD4+ T cells from PBMCs cultured with SARS-CoV-2 spike peptides, taken after COVID-19 vaccination. The sample's cell subset or site, from its label and the paper: SARS-CoV-2 spike overlapping peptide pool stimulation. In this chain, TRBV9 is recombined with TRBJ2-3; a stretch of 10 junction bases matches TRBD1. The receptor was derived from a human donor who received a COVID-19 vaccine. In nucleotides, the sequence is TGTGCCAGCAGCGTGGGGACAGGGGGCACAGATACGCAGTATTTT. This yields the protein CASSVGTGGTDTQYF. The CDR3 plus the reference TRBV9 and TRBJ2-3 genes for the other parts give the full variable domain: DSGVTQTPKHLITATGQRVTLRCSPRSGDLSVYWYQQSLDQGLQFLIQYYNGEERAKGNILERFSAQQFPDLHSELNLSSLELGDSALYFCASSVGTGGTDTQYFGPGTRLTVL.